The 30 T cell receptor beta chains in this list originate from one sample, sequenced in a study of blood T cell repertoires in COVID-19. Using immunoSEQ multiplex PCR, the repertoire was profiled, and TCRdb retains in-frame clones only, with some absent. Of hundreds of thousands of clones in the sample, 88% were seen once. The source material was PBMCs or T cells enriched from blood (not recorded which). Every receptor here comes from a woman aged 60-70 years in a cohort exposed to, infected with or recovered from COVID-19 (not recorded which).

The J gene is TRBJ1-1, the V gene TRBV19; D possibly corresponds to TRBD1 (6 bases). Germline V gene lookup returns CDR1 LNHDA and CDR2 SQIVND (reference sequence). Deletions cut 4 bases from V and 1 base from J, with 16 bases between. The CDR3 totals 16 residues. This chain's CDR3 is CASSTTGTKRNTEAFF. The DNA for the CDR3 is TGTGCCAGTAGTACCACCGGGACAAAGAGGAACACTGAAGCTTTCTTT.

The CDR3 DNA follows: TGTGCCAGCAGCCTACCCGTGGGCCTTTACAATGAGCAGTTCTTC. Its protein is CASSLPVGLYNEQFF. The J gene is TRBJ2-1, the V gene TRBV11-2; D is undetermined. Germline V gives CDR1 SGHAT, CDR2 FQNNGV. This CDR3 contains 15 residues. Trimming cost V 5 bases and J 4 bases, with 15 bases left between them.

The table lists this clone with a few counts. The genes are TRBV5-1 and TRBJ2-5; the D gene is possibly TRBD2 (7 bases). Trimming took off 3 bases at V and 5 bases at J, with 14 bases between the two ends. The length of the CDR3 is 14 residues. Germline V gene sequence: CDR1 SGHRS, CDR2 YFSETQ. CDR3 nucleotide sequence: TGCGCCAGCAGCTCGGGCGGGGGCACGGAGACCCAGTACTTC. Protein sequence: CASSSGGGTETQYF.

This chain connects TRBV28 to TRBJ1-1; 8 bases are a match to TRBD1. This CDR3 is 16 amino acids long. Trimming at V came to 4 bases and at J to 6 bases, leaving 13 bases not matched to a gene. Per germline, CDR1 MDHEN and CDR2 SYDVKM. CDR3 sequence (DNA): TGTGCCAGCAGTTCACCCGCACAGGGGGGAACGGCTGAAGCTTTCTTT. Protein sequence: CASSSPAQGGTAEAFF.

The chain combines TRBV5-5 with TRBJ2-7; D may be TRBD2 (5 bases). Germline CDR1 and CDR2: SGHKS and YYEKEE (reference sequence). Trimming left V 0 bases short and J 2 bases short, with 9 bases between. The CDR3 sequence is 14 residues long. The CDR3 sequence: CASSLGPAAYEQYF. The CDR3 DNA follows: TGTGCCAGCAGCTTGGGTCCAGCGGCCTACGAGCAGTACTTC.

This clone was detected once. The J gene is TRBJ2-3, the V gene TRBV19; perhaps TRBD2 as D (6 bases). V gave up 9 bases and J gave up 0 bases, with 16 bases separating them. The germline V gene has CDR1 LNHDA and CDR2 SQIVND (reference sequence). This CDR3 comprises 15 residues. The CDR3 nucleotides read TGTGCCAGCTCCTGGGGAGGAAAGAGCACAGATACGCAGTATTTT. Protein sequence: CASSWGGKSTDTQYF.

A single count supports this clone. The chain uses TRBV6-2 or TRBV6-3 and TRBJ2-3; a possible D gene is TRBD2 (6 bases). The germline CDR1 and CDR2 sequences are MNHEY and SVGEGT. CDR3 length: 12 amino acids. Trimming removed 6 bases at V and 8 bases at J, with 12 bases between. CDR3 coding DNA: TGTGCCAGCAGCTGGCGGGAAGGTACGCAGTATTTT. Protein: CASSWREGTQYF.

V gene TRBV24-1 combines with J gene TRBJ2-5; 9 bases match TRBD1. The CDR3 is 16 residues long. V gave up 5 bases and J gave up 5 bases; unmatched junction bases: 11. The V gene's germline CDR1 is KGHDR and CDR2 SFDVKD. The CDR3 loop reads CATSAQGQGFSETQYF. For the CDR3, the DNA is TGTGCCACCAGTGCCCAGGGACAGGGCTTTAGCGAGACCCAGTACTTC.

The CDR3: CASSYFWQGNTGELFF. As DNA, the CDR3 is TGTGCCAGCAGTTATTTTTGGCAGGGGAACACCGGGGAGCTGTTTTTT. The chain is built from TRBV6-5 and TRBJ2-2; possibly TRBD1 for D (5 bases). The CDR3 totals 16 residues. Trimming left V 3 bases short and J 1 base short, with 12 bases between. Germline V gene lookup returns CDR1 MNHEY and CDR2 SVGAGI.

CDR3 sequence (DNA): TGTGCCGGCGCCGGGACAGGGAATAATTCACCCCTCCACTTT. Amino acids: CAGAGTGNNSPLHF. The chain recombines TRBV2 with TRBJ1-6; 9 bases fit TRBD1. Germline lookup yields CDR1 SNHLY and CDR2 FYNNEI. V lost 11 bases to trimming and J lost 5 bases; unmatched junction nucleotides: 7. This CDR3 spans 14 amino acids.

This chain links TRBV5-4 with TRBJ2-1, with a weak D call TRBD2 (5 bases). The germline V gene has CDR1 SGHNT and CDR2 YYREEE (reference sequence). The germline V and J ends were trimmed by 0 bases and 8 bases, with 21 bases remaining between them. This CDR3 is 17 amino acids long. The CDR3 protein is CASSLAVALVAPDEQFF. The CDR3 DNA reads as TGTGCCAGCAGCTTGGCTGTCGCACTAGTCGCCCCTGATGAGCAGTTCTTC.

The genes are TRBV7-8 and TRBJ1-1, with D possibly matching TRBD1 (6 bases). The germline CDR1 and CDR2 sequences are SGHVS and FQNEAQ. The CDR3 has 15 residues. V was clipped by 5 bases and J by 1 base, with 14 bases between them. The CDR3 reads CASSLSDSPNTEAFF. Written as DNA, the CDR3 is TGTGCCAGCAGCCTCTCGGACAGTCCGAACACTGAAGCTTTCTTT.

This clone appeared a few times. The chain joins TRBV5-4 to TRBJ1-1; possible D gene TRBD1, 5 bases. The V and J ends lost 1 base and 0 bases respectively, with 7 bases between them. Germline V CDR1 and CDR2: SGHNT, YYREEE (reference sequence). The CDR3 is 14 amino acids. Here the CDR3 DNA reads TGTGCCAGCAGCTTGACAGGCTTGAACACTGAAGCTTTCTTT. Translated, it gives CASSLTGLNTEAFF.

The V call is TRBV7-9, the J call TRBJ2-7; D perhaps matches TRBD1 (6 bases). The CDR3 is made up of 14 amino acids. Between the trimmed V and J ends, which lost 5 bases and 1 base, there was a span of 12 bases. In germline, CDR1 is SEHNR, CDR2 FQNEAQ (reference sequence). CDR3 loop: CASSPGTKSYEQYF. CDR3 coding DNA: TGTGCCAGCAGCCCCGGGACAAAGTCCTACGAGCAGTACTTC. Full variable domain (outside the CDR3, taken from reference TRBV7-9 and TRBJ2-7): DTGVSQNPRHKITKRGQNVTFRCDPISEHNRLYWYRQTLGQGPEFLTYFQNEAQLEKSRLLSDRFSAERPKGSFSTLEIQRTEQGDSAMYLCASSPGTKSYEQYFGPGTRLTVT.

The V gene is TRBV2, the J gene TRBJ2-7; 8 nucleotides align to TRBD2. V lost 6 bases, J lost 6 bases, and 10 bases stayed unmatched. Germline V gene lookup returns CDR1 SNHLY and CDR2 FYNNEI. This CDR3 comprises 14 residues. The CDR3 DNA reads as TGTGCCAGCAGGGGGCGGGAGGCGCTTGGCGAGCAGTACTTC. This codes for CASRGREALGEQYF.

The count of this clone is one. The chain recombines TRBV6-6 with TRBJ2-7; 7 nucleotides align to TRBD2. This CDR3 is built from 14 residues. The trim removed 0 bases at V and 4 bases at J, leaving 3 bases unmatched. Looked up from germline, CDR1 is MNHNY and CDR2 is SVGAGI (reference sequence). The CDR3 protein is CASSYSSGAYEQYF. For the CDR3, the DNA is TGTGCCAGCAGTTACTCCAGCGGGGCGTACGAGCAGTACTTC.

A few counts support this clone. The V call is TRBV18, the J call TRBJ1-5, with D unclear. Trimming cost V 5 bases and J 7 bases, with 12 bases left between them. Germline lookup yields CDR1 KGHSH and CDR2 LQKENI. The CDR3 loop spans 13 amino acids. The CDR3 bases are TGTGCCAGCTCAGCCACCCAAGAGCAGCCCCAGCATTTT. Protein: CASSATQEQPQHF.

The J gene is TRBJ2-7, the V gene TRBV19, with D tentatively TRBD1 (5 bases). V shed 5 bases and J shed 4 bases, with 15 bases lying between them. This CDR3 spans 14 amino acids. Germline V gene data show CDR1 as LNHDA and CDR2 as SQIVND (reference sequence). The CDR3 here is CASSGAGYSYEQYF. DNA for the CDR3: TGTGCCAGTAGTGGGGCAGGGTATTCGTACGAGCAGTACTTC.

The chain joins TRBV28 to TRBJ2-1, with 8 bases identical to TRBD2. The germline CDR1 and CDR2 sequences are MDHEN and SYDVKM. CDR3 size: 15 residues. V shed 8 bases and J 3 bases; nucleotides not matched to a gene: 9. The CDR3 region has the DNA TGTGCCAGCGTCAAGGAGGGACTAGGCTACAATGAGCAGTTCTTC. Its translation: CASVKEGLGYNEQFF.

The chain has TRBV4-1 and TRBJ2-7, with 7 bases fitting TRBD2. With 1 base clipped from V and 6 bases from J, the junction kept 6 bases outside the gene matches. The CDR3 extends over 14 amino acids. The V gene's germline CDR1 is MGHRA and CDR2 YSYEKL. Here the CDR3 DNA reads TGCGCCAGCAGCCAAGCTAGCGGCCACTCCGAGCAGTACTTC. This sequence encodes CASSQASGHSEQYF.

This clone was counted a single time. V gene TRBV28 combines with J gene TRBJ1-1; D might be TRBD1 (5 bases). The CDR3 has 11 residues. Germline values: CDR1 MDHEN, CDR2 SYDVKM. Trimming left V 4 bases short and J 7 bases short, with 7 bases between. The CDR3 is CASSWGGEAFF. The CDR3 DNA is TGTGCCAGCAGTTGGGGGGGTGAAGCTTTCTTT. The entire variable domain, with the rest obtained from reference TRBV28 and TRBJ1-1, is as follows: DVKVTQSSRYLVKRTGEKVFLECVQDMDHENMFWYRQDPGLGLRLIYFSYDVKMKEKGDIPEGYSVSREKKERFSLILESASTNQTSMYLCASSWGGEAFFGQGTRLTVV.

This chain links TRBV19 with TRBJ2-4; TRBD1 matches at 8 bases. CDR1 is LNHDA, CDR2 SQIVND, per germline (reference sequence). With V trimmed by 11 bases and J by 3 bases, 21 bases remained unmatched. There are 18 residues in the CDR3. CDR3 residues: CASSQLRGQGKGKNIQYF. CDR3 DNA sequence: TGTGCCTCATCACAGCTTCGAGGACAGGGCAAGGGCAAAAACATTCAGTACTTC.

The count of this clone is one. V usage is TRBV5-8 and J usage is TRBJ2-1; possibly TRBD1 for D (5 bases). Germline V gene data show CDR1 as SGHTS and CDR2 as YDEGEE. Trimming took off 0 bases at V and 4 bases at J, with 8 bases between the two ends. The CDR3 extends over 14 amino acids. The CDR3 DNA sequence: TGTGCCAGCAGCTTGGAGACAGCGTACAATGAGCAGTTCTTC. This translates into CASSLETAYNEQFF.

The rearrangement joins TRBV28 to TRBJ1-1, with D hard to call. V was cut by 9 bases and J by 0 bases, with 8 bases left in between. CDR3 length: 12 amino acids. Germline CDR1 and CDR2: MDHEN and SYDVKM. CDR3 coding DNA: TGTGCCAGTAGATCATTGAACACTGAAGCTTTCTTT. It codes for CASRSLNTEAFF.

The chain employs TRBV10-3 and TRBJ2-7, with 7 bases fitting TRBD1. This CDR3 is built from 14 residues. After removal of 5 bases from V and 5 bases from J, the junction contained 9 bases not matched to a gene. CDR1 and CDR2 from the germline V gene are ENHRY and SYGVKD. CDR3 amino acids: CAISRAAGQDEQYF. CDR3 DNA: TGTGCCATCAGTAGGGCCGCAGGACAGGACGAGCAGTACTTC.

The chain joins TRBV6-4 to TRBJ2-1; weak D call: TRBD2 (6 bases). Looked up from germline, CDR1 is MRHNA and CDR2 is SNTAGT. This CDR3 has 14 amino acids. V gave up 6 bases and J gave up 9 bases, with 18 bases separating them. The CDR3 DNA is TGTGCCAGCAGATCGATAACGGGAGCGTCTGAGCAGTTCTTC. This encodes CASRSITGASEQFF.

The chain couples TRBV18 to TRBJ1-1, with D possibly matching TRBD1 (5 bases). Deletions cut 6 bases from V and 10 bases from J, with 15 bases between. Germline values: CDR1 KGHSH, CDR2 LQKENI. The CDR3 runs 12 residues. The CDR3, as DNA: TGTGCCAGCTCTCCCCTGCTCGGGGGAGCTTTCTTT. It is translated as CASSPLLGGAFF.

The chain joins TRBV5-4 to TRBJ1-2; D gene uncertain. V lost 2 bases and J 2 bases, leaving 10 bases between the germline ends. CDR1 is SGHNT and CDR2 is YYREEE in the germline V gene (reference sequence). The CDR3 covers 14 residues. The CDR3 region has the DNA TGTGCCAGCAGCTTAGCAAACAGAAACTATGGCTACACCTTC. Protein sequence: CASSLANRNYGYTF.

This chain links TRBV10-1 with TRBJ2-7; TRBD1 matches at 9 bases. The J segment lost 2 bases and the V segment lost 6 bases, leaving 14 bases of the junction unmatched. This CDR3 comprises 17 residues. Germline V lookup: CDR1 WNHNN, CDR2 SYGVQD (reference sequence). CDR3 sequence (DNA): TGCGCCAGCAGAGACGCCAAACCGGGACAGGGACCCTACGAGCAGTACTTC. It yields the protein CASRDAKPGQGPYEQYF.

The rearrangement links TRBV2 to TRBJ1-6; 7 bases are a match to TRBD1. Trimming took 4 bases from V and 0 from J; bases not matched to a gene: 6. Germline lookup yields CDR1 SNHLY and CDR2 FYNNEI. The CDR3 consists of 17 residues. CDR3 nucleotide sequence: TGTGCCAGCAGTGGAGGGGGACAGAGCTCCTATAATTCACCCCTCCACTTT. As protein: CASSGGGQSSYNSPLHF. Full variable domain (missing parts from reference TRBV2 and TRBJ1-6): EPEVTQTPSHQVTQMGQEVILRCVPISNHLYFYWYRQILGQKVEFLVSFYNNEISEKSEIFDDQFSVERPDGSNFTLKIRSTKLEDSAMYFCASSGGGQSSYNSPLHFGNGTRLTVT.